The 24 T cell receptor beta chains given below trace back to one sample, sequenced in a study of CD8+ T cells in alopecia areata listed by TCRdb under 2018. Receptor amplification or capture employed the immunoSEQ multiplex PCR assay. RNA was extracted from all samples and reverse transcribed into cDNA as template for TCR sequencing. As stored in TCRdb, this immuneACCESS dataset retains in-frame rearrangements with V and J assigned. A fraction of the clones does not appear; measured against another copy, unresolved V genes explain less than half of the discrepancy, and the remainder lacks a known reason. The sample table contains over 120,000 clones; only one count was recorded for 45% to 60% of them. Clones ranked in the top ten supply 0.99% of the sample. The time point tag for this specimen amounts to: baseline before oral tofacitinib. The sample was CD4+ T cells sorted from blood, taken at week 0. The receptor source for this set is a human donor with alopecia areata.

This chain connects TRBV30 to TRBJ2-7, with TRBD1 as a possible D gene (6 bases). From germline, CDR1 is GTSNPN and CDR2 SVGIG (reference sequence). The CDR3 runs 11 residues. The DNA for the CDR3 is TGTGCGTCGGGCAGGGGTTACGAGCAGTACTTC. It is translated as CASGRGYEQYF.

The chain links TRBV28 to TRBJ2-7; 9 nucleotides match TRBD2. CDR3 size: 15 residues. The ends lost 1 base at V and 3 bases at J; junction bases unmatched: 4. Germline V lookup: CDR1 MDHEN, CDR2 SYDVKM. CDR3 DNA: TGTGCCAGCAGTTTATCCCTAGCGGGAATCTACGAGCAGTACTTC. This encodes CASSLSLAGIYEQYF.

CDR3 loop: CASSAAGGTEAFF. The CDR3 DNA reads TGTGCCAGCAGTGCCGCCGGGGGCACTGAAGCTTTCTTT. The chain carries TRBV6-4 and TRBJ1-1; TRBD1 might be the D (5 bases). The CDR3 loop spans 13 amino acids. Germline-derived CDR1 and CDR2 are MRHNA and SNTAGT. V lost 4 bases and J 4 bases, leaving 10 bases between the germline ends.

The table lists this clone with a few counts. The chain recombines TRBV4-3 with TRBJ2-5, with 7 bases matching TRBD2. Looked up from germline, CDR1 is LGHNA and CDR2 is YSLEER. With V trimmed by 0 bases and J by 4 bases, 8 bases remained unmatched. The CDR3 runs 16 residues. CDR3 protein: CASSQEGRAMGETQYF. CDR3 in DNA: TGCGCCAGCAGCCAAGAAGGGAGGGCCATGGGAGAGACCCAGTACTTC.

This chain uses TRBV11-2 with TRBJ2-6, with 9 bases matching TRBD2. The germline V gene encodes CDR1 SGHAT and CDR2 FQNNGV. V lost 5 bases and J lost 4; bases outside the gene matches: 9. CDR3 length: 17 amino acids. CDR3: CASSPLAGGRGANVLTF. Written as DNA, the CDR3 is TGTGCCAGCAGCCCTTTGGCGGGAGGGCGCGGGGCCAACGTCCTGACTTTC.

The J gene is TRBJ1-3, the V gene TRBV30; D is undetermined. Trimming removed 0 bases at V and 3 bases at J, with 15 bases between. The CDR3 contains 16 residues. Germline values: CDR1 GTSNPN, CDR2 SVGIG (reference sequence). CDR3 DNA: TGTGCCTGGAGTGTACGGTGGTACACGGGTGGAAACACCATATATTTT. Translation gives CAWSVRWYTGGNTIYF.

The chain employs TRBV2 and TRBJ2-1, with 8 positions matching TRBD2. CDR1 SNHLY and CDR2 FYNNEI come from the germline V gene. The CDR3 loop spans 15 amino acids. J lost 9 bases, V lost 6 bases, and 13 bases had no gene match. The CDR3 protein is CASRPRGGGWGEQFF. CDR3 nucleotides: TGTGCCAGCAGGCCCCGCGGCGGGGGGTGGGGTGAGCAGTTCTTC.

This clone has only a few counts. This same CDR3 is encoded by further DNA sequences in the sample. This chain joins TRBV30 and TRBJ2-7; the D gene is possibly TRBD2 (6 bases). CDR3 length: 13 residues. The ends were cut back, 2 bases at V and 2 bases at J, with 10 bases in the middle. Looked up from germline, CDR1 is GTSNPN and CDR2 is SVGIG (reference sequence). CDR3 DNA: TGTGCCTGGAGTCGGAGGGGACCCTACGAGCAGTACTTC. It encodes CAWSRRGPYEQYF.

This chain uses TRBV4-3 with TRBJ2-1; 9 bases agree with TRBD2. Germline CDR1 reads LGHNA; CDR2 reads YSLEER. J gave up 8 bases and V 8 bases, and 13 bases lay outside the gene matches. The CDR3 length is 15 residues. The CDR3 sequence is CASATVSGRTDEQFF. As DNA, the CDR3 is TGCGCCAGCGCCACGGTCAGCGGGAGGACCGATGAGCAGTTCTTC.

The chain has TRBV7-9 and TRBJ1-2, with D perhaps matching TRBD1 (5 bases). Germline assignment: CDR1 SEHNR and CDR2 FQNEAQ (reference sequence). Trimming took off 6 bases at V and 2 bases at J, with 16 bases between the two ends. The CDR3 covers 15 residues. For the CDR3, the DNA is TGTGCCAGCAGAGGGGACCCCGGAGGGAACTATGGCTACACCTTC. It yields the protein CASRGDPGGNYGYTF. The whole variable domain, remainder taken from reference TRBV7-9 and TRBJ1-2, is DTGVSQNPRHKITKRGQNVTFRCDPISEHNRLYWYRQTLGQGPEFLTYFQNEAQLEKSRLLSDRFSAERPKGSFSTLEIQRTEQGDSAMYLCASRGDPGGNYGYTFGSGTRLTVV.

The V gene is TRBV6-1, the J gene TRBJ2-5; the match to TRBD2 covers 9 bases. The trim removed 10 bases at V and 4 bases at J, leaving 13 bases unmatched. The CDR3 totals 15 residues. In germline, CDR1 is MNHNS, CDR2 SASEGT. In DNA, the CDR3 is TGTGCCATCCGATCCCTCGGGACTAGCACAGAGACCCAGTACTTC. Translated, it gives CAIRSLGTSTETQYF.

V is TRBV30 and J is TRBJ2-2, with 7 bases matching TRBD1. The germline gives CDR1 GTSNPN, CDR2 SVGIG (reference sequence). Trimming at V came to 6 bases and at J to 7 bases, leaving 14 bases not matched to a gene. This CDR3 region has 15 residues. CDR3 protein: CACLQGRLRNGELFF. CDR3 nucleotides: TGTGCCTGCCTACAGGGGCGATTGAGGAACGGGGAGCTGTTTTTT.

The rearrangement links TRBV7-2 to TRBJ2-1; D unclear. This CDR3 region has 12 residues. Germline CDR1 SGHTA, CDR2 FQGNSA. V was shortened by 5 bases and J by 12 bases, with 14 bases between the two germline ends. The CDR3 DNA reads TGTGCCAGCAGCCTCCTAGTTGACGCGCAGTTCTTC. Residues: CASSLLVDAQFF.

This sequence joins TRBV29-1 and TRBJ2-1, with D tentatively TRBD1 or TRBD2 (7 bases each). Germline assignment: CDR1 SQVTM and CDR2 ANQGSEA. V was clipped by 4 bases and J by 9 bases, with 16 bases between them. This CDR3 comprises 13 residues. The CDR3 region has the DNA TGCAGCGTTGGGCAGGGGGGGCGTGGTGAGCAGTTCTTC. It codes for CSVGQGGRGEQFF.

The J gene is TRBJ2-3, the V gene TRBV23-1; 8 bases fit TRBD2. Being an ORF, TRBV23-1 has a function that is uncertain. V was clipped by 3 bases and J by 3 bases; unmatched bases: 11. The CDR3 length is 17 residues. The CDR3 nucleotides are TGCGCCAGCAGTCAGGGGACTAGTTTCGTAGGGACAGATACGCAGTATTTT. Translation gives CASSQGTSFVGTDTQYF.

A few counts support this clone. The chain carries TRBV19 and TRBJ1-5, with D perhaps TRBD1 (5 bases). Trimming removed 6 bases from V and 5 bases from J, with 23 bases in between. Per germline, CDR1 LNHDA and CDR2 SQIVND (reference sequence). The CDR3 runs 17 residues. The CDR3 is CASSRYQGATADQPQHF. The DNA for the CDR3 is TGTGCCAGTAGCCGGTATCAGGGAGCGACCGCCGATCAGCCCCAGCATTTT.

Only a few counts were recorded for this clone. This rearrangement joins TRBV27 to TRBJ2-2; 10 bases match TRBD1. The CDR3 has 15 residues. Germline CDR1 and CDR2: MNHEY and SMNVEV (reference sequence). The junction had 4 bases not matched to a gene; V was cut back by 4 bases and J by 5 bases. CDR3 protein: CASSSDRGRTGELFF. As DNA, the CDR3 is TGTGCCAGCAGTTCTGACAGGGGGCGTACCGGGGAGCTGTTTTTT.

This clone was observed a few times. This chain joins TRBV15 and TRBJ2-3; perhaps TRBD1 as D (5 bases). There are 12 residues in the CDR3. The germline V and J ends were trimmed by 8 bases and 7 bases, with 13 bases remaining between them. Germline loops: CDR1 LNHNV, CDR2 YYDKDF (reference sequence). In DNA, the CDR3 is TGTGCCACCGGGGCACCACGTTATACGCAGTATTTT. This translates into CATGAPRYTQYF.

The V call is TRBV6-5, the J call TRBJ2-3; 9 bases agree with TRBD1. The CDR3 runs to 13 residues. The junction had 3 bases not matched to a gene; V was cut back by 7 bases and J by 4 bases. Germline V CDR1 and CDR2: MNHEY, SVGAGI. The CDR3 DNA reads TGTGCCAGCAAGAGGACAGGGGCAGATACGCAGTATTTT. It is translated as CASKRTGADTQYF.

The CDR3 DNA follows: TGCGCCAGCAGCTTAGGGGTAGGCAATGAGCAGTTCTTC. Protein: CASSLGVGNEQFF. The chain has TRBV5-1 and TRBJ2-1; D may be TRBD1 (5 bases). V was pared by 2 bases and J by 6 bases, with 9 bases between. CDR3 length: 13 residues. Germline lookup yields CDR1 SGHRS and CDR2 YFSETQ.

The table lists this clone with a few counts. The chain combines TRBV23-1 with TRBJ2-7, with 7 positions matching TRBD1. TRBV23-1 is recorded as an ORF, its role being uncertain. V shed 6 bases, J shed 4 bases, and the junction held 3 bases outside the gene matches. The CDR3 length is 12 residues. In DNA, the CDR3 is TGCGCCAGCAGACAGGGGATATACGAGCAGTACTTC. The encoded protein is CASRQGIYEQYF.

V is TRBV27 and J is TRBJ2-7; 9 nucleotides align to TRBD1. The CDR3 contains 16 residues. Germline lookup yields CDR1 MNHEY and CDR2 SMNVEV (reference sequence). J lost 1 base, V lost 4 bases, and 8 bases had no gene match. The CDR3 DNA follows: TGTGCCAGCAGTTCGTTGGACAGGGGAACATCCTACGAGCAGTACTTC. Translation: CASSSLDRGTSYEQYF.

The chain joins TRBV5-1 to TRBJ1-1; D is unresolved. This CDR3 spans 14 amino acids. The germline V gene encodes CDR1 SGHRS and CDR2 YFSETQ. V lost 2 bases, J lost 0 bases, and 8 bases lay in between. CDR3 region: CASSFTTMNTEAFF. The CDR3 DNA is TGCGCCAGCAGCTTTACAACTATGAACACTGAAGCTTTCTTT.

The chain carries TRBV6-4 and TRBJ2-7, with TRBD2 as a possible D gene (6 bases). Trimming left V 3 bases short and J 1 base short, with 22 bases between. The length of the CDR3 is 18 residues. Per the germline V gene, CDR1 is MRHNA and CDR2 is SNTAGT. The CDR3 reads CASSETEGERNLSYEQYF. Here the CDR3 DNA reads TGTGCCAGCAGTGAAACGGAGGGTGAGCGGAACCTATCCTACGAGCAGTACTTC.